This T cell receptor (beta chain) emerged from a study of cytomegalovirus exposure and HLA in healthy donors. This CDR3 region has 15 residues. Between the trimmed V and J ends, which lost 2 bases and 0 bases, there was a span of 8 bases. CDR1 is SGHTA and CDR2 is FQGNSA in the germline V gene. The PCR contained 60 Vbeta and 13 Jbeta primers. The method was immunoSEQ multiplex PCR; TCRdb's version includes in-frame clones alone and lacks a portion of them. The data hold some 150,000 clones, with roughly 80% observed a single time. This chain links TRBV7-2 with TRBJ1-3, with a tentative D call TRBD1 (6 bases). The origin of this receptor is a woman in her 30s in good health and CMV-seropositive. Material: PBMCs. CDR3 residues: CASSLQGGSGNTIYF. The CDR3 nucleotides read TGTGCCAGCAGCTTACAAGGGGGCTCTGGAAACACCATATATTTT. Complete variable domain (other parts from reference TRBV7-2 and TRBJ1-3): GAGVSQSPSNKVTEKGKDVELRCDPISGHTALYWYRQSLGQGLEFLIYFQGNSAPDKSGLPSDRFSAERTGGSVSTLTIQRTQQEDSAVYLCASSLQGGSGNTIYFGEGSWLTVV.